These 3 T cell receptor beta chains were all obtained from the same sample, sequenced in a study of beta chain features in type 1 diabetes. Reverse transcribing all isolated RNA meant expressed TCRB transcripts were sequenced. TCRdb keeps only in-frame clones here, not all; method: immunoSEQ multiplex PCR. The repertoire holds about 930,000 clones, with 15% to 20% as singletons. The sequenced sample consisted of naive CD4+ T cells from blood. The receptors originated from a woman in her late teens or twenties in good health.

This clone was detected a few times. V and J are TRBV4-2 and TRBJ2-3; no firm D call. V was cut by 8 bases and J by 6 bases, with 12 bases left in between. The CDR3 consists of 12 residues. CDR1 is LGHNA and CDR2 is YNFKEQ in the germline V gene. CDR3 nucleotide sequence: TGTGCCAGCGGTGGTCCCCTCGATACGCAGTATTTT. Translated: CASGGPLDTQYF.

This clone has more than one count but fewer than ten. This chain uses TRBV2 with TRBJ2-1, with D possibly being TRBD2 (6 bases). The CDR3 has 16 amino acids. The V gene's germline CDR1 is SNHLY and CDR2 FYNNEI. V dropped 2 bases and J dropped 6 bases, with 17 bases sitting between them. CDR3 bases: TGTGCCAGCAGTGAATCGGGGCTAGCGACACTCAATGAGCAGTTCTTC. It codes for CASSESGLATLNEQFF.

This clone turned up a few times. The rearrangement links TRBV7-2 to TRBJ1-3; no clear D. The CDR3 extends over 14 amino acids. Trimming took 5 bases from V and 2 from J, leaving 10 bases between them. Germline lookup yields CDR1 SGHTA and CDR2 FQGNSA. The CDR3 DNA reads as TGTGCCAGCAGCAACCTAGCTACTGGAAACACCATATATTTT. The encoded protein is CASSNLATGNTIYF.